The 29 T cell receptor beta chains reported below all come from one sample, sequenced in a study of Ad26.COV2.S vaccination and SARS-CoV-2 variants. The repertoire was sequenced with immunoSEQ multiplex PCR; TCRdb's copy has only in-frame clones and lacks some. The table has around 300,000 clones, 88% seen once. Noted treatment: 19 received Ad26.COV2.S at low or high dose, single or two shots; a few received placebo; per-sample allocation not given. Samples were taken on day 63 after the first vaccine or placebo injection. Sequenced here: peripheral blood, sampled in a trial of Ad26.COV2.S vaccine versus placebo. The source is a person between 18 and 65 years old who received the Ad26.COV2.S COVID-19 vaccine or a placebo.

The J gene is TRBJ2-7, the V gene TRBV28; D is ambiguous. The CDR3 contains 13 residues. Germline loops: CDR1 MDHEN, CDR2 SYDVKM. V was shortened by 2 bases and J by 7 bases, with 12 bases between the two germline ends. The CDR3 DNA sequence: TGTGCCAGCAGTTTACCACGGTATGAAGAGCAGTACTTC. Its protein product is CASSLPRYEEQYF.

The gene calls are TRBV5-1 and TRBJ2-1, with 10 bases lining up with TRBD2. V was clipped by 0 bases and J by 4 bases; unmatched bases: 7. This CDR3 is built from 17 residues. Germline values: CDR1 SGHRS, CDR2 YFSETQ. CDR3 sequence (DNA): TGCGCCAGCAGCTTGGGGTGGCTAGCGGGGGAGTACAATGAGCAGTTCTTC. This translates into CASSLGWLAGEYNEQFF.

The chain joins TRBV7-9 to TRBJ1-1, with 8 bases that match TRBD1. CDR1 and CDR2 from the germline V gene are SEHNR and FQNEAQ (reference sequence). The CDR3 covers 15 residues. The V and J ends lost 5 bases and 1 base, in that order; junction bases with no gene match: 6. CDR3 sequence (DNA): TGTGCCAGCAGCCCGCGCGGGACAGGGAACACTGAAGCTTTCTTT. Translation gives CASSPRGTGNTEAFF.

This clone has a single count. CDR3 loop: CASSPPEGGGKTQYF. The CDR3 coding sequence is TGTGCCAGCAGTCCCCCGGAGGGGGGCGGGAAGACCCAGTACTTC. J is TRBJ2-5 and V is TRBV6-2 or TRBV6-3; D may match TRBD1 or TRBD2 (6 bases each). Trimming shortened V by 5 bases and J by 6 bases, and 19 bases separated the two germline ends. The CDR3 loop spans 15 amino acids. The germline gives CDR1 MNHEY, CDR2 SVGEGT.

This chain links TRBV7-9 with TRBJ1-1; D is perhaps TRBD1 (5 bases). The germline gives CDR1 SEHNR, CDR2 FQNEAQ (reference sequence). This CDR3 has 14 amino acids. The ends were cut back, 5 bases at V and 0 bases at J, with 10 bases in the middle. The CDR3 DNA reads as TGTGCCAGCAGCATAAGAGGGGTGAACACTGAAGCTTTCTTT. Translation: CASSIRGVNTEAFF.

CDR3 residues: CASSKDRVSNQPQHF. The CDR3 DNA reads TGTGCCAGCAGTAAGGACAGGGTAAGCAATCAGCCCCAGCATTTT. The chain combines TRBV6-2 or TRBV6-3 with TRBJ1-5; 8 bases match TRBD1. Germline lookup yields CDR1 MNHEY and CDR2 SVGEGT. Trimming cost V 5 bases and J 1 base; bases outside gene matches: 4. CDR3 length equals 15 residues.

The gene calls are TRBV29-1 and TRBJ2-7, with D possibly called TRBD1 or TRBD2 (5 bases each). V was clipped by 4 bases and J by 3 bases, with 13 bases between them. Germline-derived CDR1 and CDR2 are SQVTM and ANQGSEA. The CDR3 runs 13 residues. In DNA form, the CDR3 reads TGCAGCGTTGGGGTAGGGACCGGCTACGAGCAGTACTTC. It specifies CSVGVGTGYEQYF.

The chain carries TRBV9 and TRBJ1-2, with D hard to call. The V gene's germline CDR1 is SGDLS and CDR2 YYNGEE. Trimming removed 1 base from V and 4 bases from J, with 14 bases in between. The CDR3 runs to 15 residues. The CDR3 sequence is CASSVSGANPYGYTF. CDR3 sequence (DNA): TGTGCCAGCAGCGTAAGCGGAGCTAACCCCTATGGCTACACCTTC.

The rearrangement links TRBV18 to TRBJ1-4; D unclear. Trimming took 0 bases from V and 6 from J, leaving 8 bases between them. CDR1 is KGHSH, CDR2 LQKENI, per germline. The CDR3 is 14 amino acids. The CDR3 nucleotides read TGTGCCAGCTCACCACCGGGCACCTATGAAAAACTGTTTTTT. Translated: CASSPPGTYEKLFF.

In its sample, this clone was seen once. V and J are TRBV11-3 and TRBJ2-1, with D tentatively TRBD2 (6 bases). The germline gives CDR1 SGHNT, CDR2 YENEEA. V was clipped by 5 bases and J by 5 bases, with 16 bases between them. The CDR3 runs 15 residues. The CDR3 here is CASSPRGSGNNEQFF. The CDR3 region has the DNA TGTGCCAGCAGCCCACGTGGTAGCGGAAACAATGAGCAGTTCTTC.

This clone was observed a handful of times. V gene TRBV5-1 combines with J gene TRBJ1-2; D is unclear. The CDR3 length is 13 residues. In germline, CDR1 is SGHRS, CDR2 YFSETQ. Trimming stripped 0 bases from V and 0 bases from J, with 3 bases between. The CDR3, as DNA: TGCGCCAGCAGCTTGGAGGCTAACTATGGCTACACCTTC. Protein: CASSLEANYGYTF. Full variable domain (remainder filled in from reference TRBV5-1 and TRBJ1-2): KAGVTQTPRYLIKTRGQQVTLSCSPISGHRSVSWYQQTPGQGLQFLFEYFSETQRNKGNFPGRFSGRQFSNSRSEMNVSTLELGDSALYLCASSLEANYGYTFGSGTRLTVV.

J is TRBJ1-3 and V is TRBV6-5; D is perhaps TRBD1 (5 bases). Trimming pared 8 bases from V and 4 bases from J, leaving 15 bases between. Germline V gives CDR1 MNHEY, CDR2 SVGAGI. This CDR3 is built from 14 residues. The CDR3 region has the DNA TGTGCCAGCGTTCTCGGGGGAGCGGGAAACACCATATATTTT. This sequence encodes CASVLGGAGNTIYF.

The CDR3 sequence: CASSLMWGAGHYGYTF. The DNA for the CDR3 is TGTGCCAGCAGCTTGATGTGGGGAGCAGGGCACTATGGCTACACCTTC. The chain employs TRBV5-8 and TRBJ1-2, with D possibly being TRBD1 (5 bases). Germline CDR1 SGHTS, CDR2 YDEGEE. With 1 base removed from V and 3 bases from J, the gap between germline ends came to 16 bases. The CDR3 is made up of 16 amino acids.

This clone occurred once. This chain uses TRBV7-9 with TRBJ2-6, with D hard to call. The length of the CDR3 is 14 residues. V lost 2 bases and J lost 4, with 6 bases in between. The germline V gene has CDR1 SEHNR and CDR2 FQNEAQ (reference sequence). The CDR3 protein is CASSLWKGANVLTF. Here the CDR3 DNA reads TGTGCCAGCAGCTTATGGAAGGGGGCCAACGTCCTGACTTTC. The full variable domain, completed using reference TRBV7-9 and TRBJ2-6, is DTGVSQNPRHKITKRGQNVTFRCDPISEHNRLYWYRQTLGQGPEFLTYFQNEAQLEKSRLLSDRFSAERPKGSFSTLEIQRTEQGDSAMYLCASSLWKGANVLTFGAGSRLTVL.

This rearrangement joins TRBV30 to TRBJ1-5; maybe TRBD1 (5 bases). Trimming cost V 3 bases and J 4 bases, with 10 bases left between them. CDR1 and CDR2 (germline): GTSNPN, SVGIG (reference sequence). This CDR3 has 13 residues. CDR3 bases: TGTGCCTGGAGGGGGACGGGGAATCAGCCCCAGCATTTT. As protein: CAWRGTGNQPQHF.

In its sample, this clone was seen a few times. The chain joins TRBV4-3 to TRBJ2-7; D may be TRBD2 (5 bases). CDR1 and CDR2 from the germline V gene are LGHNA and YSLEER. The CDR3 is 15 residues long. V was clipped by 2 bases and J by 3 bases, with 14 bases between them. CDR3 protein: CASSQLLDFYYEQYF. CDR3 nucleotides: TGCGCCAGCAGCCAATTATTGGACTTTTACTACGAGCAGTACTTC.

In regard to this clone: At the DNA level, this CDR3 is encoded by other sequences in the same sample as well. V gene TRBV18 combines with J gene TRBJ2-1; no clear D. CDR1 and CDR2 from the germline V gene are KGHSH and LQKENI. The CDR3 length is 13 residues. The ends were cut back, 3 bases at V and 3 bases at J, with 6 bases in the middle. This chain's CDR3 is CASSPPSYNEQFF. Here the CDR3 DNA reads TGTGCCAGCTCACCCCCAAGCTACAATGAGCAGTTCTTC.

The chain uses TRBV7-2 and TRBJ1-1; D gene unclear. CDR3 length equals 15 residues. CDR1 is SGHTA, CDR2 FQGNSA, per germline. V lost 0 bases and J 4 bases, leaving 12 bases between the germline ends. CDR3 DNA: TGTGCCAGCAGCTTAGCGACAACCGCGGGCACTGAAGCTTTCTTT. It encodes CASSLATTAGTEAFF.

There are a few counts of this clone. The CDR3 spells CASSDLEGTDTQYF. The CDR3, as DNA: TGTGCCAGCAGTGATTTGGAGGGAACAGATACGCAGTATTTT. J is TRBJ2-3 and V is TRBV6-4; TRBD2 is a possible D gene (6 bases). CDR1 and CDR2 (germline): MRHNA, SNTAGT. The CDR3 has 14 residues. Between the trimmed V and J ends, which lost 3 bases and 3 bases, there was a span of 10 bases.

This chain uses TRBV9 with TRBJ1-3, with 10 bases that match TRBD1. This CDR3 has 16 residues. Germline V lookup: CDR1 SGDLS, CDR2 YYNGEE. Losses at the gene ends were 3 bases for V and 3 bases for J; bases not matched to a gene: 6. The CDR3: CASSGRTGGYGNTIYF. CDR3 in DNA: TGTGCCAGCAGCGGACGGACAGGGGGTTATGGAAACACCATATATTTT.

This chain links TRBV7-3 with TRBJ2-1; 10 bases are shared with TRBD1. CDR1 and CDR2 (germline): SGHTA, FQGTGA. The CDR3 has 15 residues. The V and J ends lost 5 bases and 7 bases, in that order; junction bases with no gene match: 8. The CDR3 loop reads CASSPDRGHWNEQFF. In nucleotides, the CDR3 is TGTGCCAGCAGCCCCGACAGGGGGCACTGGAATGAGCAGTTCTTC.

The chain is built from TRBV15 and TRBJ2-7; D unresolved. The germline CDR1 and CDR2 sequences are LNHNV and YYDKDF (reference sequence). CDR3 length: 13 residues. V was shortened by 4 bases and J by 3 bases, with 10 bases between the two germline ends. CDR3 in amino acids: CATSIVASYEQYF. The CDR3, as DNA: TGTGCCACCAGCATAGTCGCCAGCTACGAGCAGTACTTC. Full variable domain (remainder filled in from reference TRBV15 and TRBJ2-7): DAMVIQNPRYQVTQFGKPVTLSCSQTLNHNVMYWYQQKSSQAPKLLFHYYDKDFNNEADTPDNFQSRRPNTSFCFLDIRSPGLGDTAMYLCATSIVASYEQYFGPGTRLTVT.

The gene calls are TRBV6-5 and TRBJ1-2; D gene unclear. Germline V gene sequence: CDR1 MNHEY, CDR2 SVGAGI. The CDR3 has 13 amino acids. V shed 2 bases and J shed 7 bases, with 11 bases lying between them. The CDR3 DNA reads as TGTGCCAGCAGTTACGAGGCAGCTCTTGGCTACACCTTC. It codes for CASSYEAALGYTF.

V gene TRBV30 combines with J gene TRBJ2-7, with 8 bases fitting TRBD2. Germline values: CDR1 GTSNPN, CDR2 SVGIG (reference sequence). After removal of 0 bases from V and 3 bases from J, the junction contained 16 bases not matched to a gene. The CDR3 has 18 amino acids. This CDR3 is CAWSVSQSGRVVIYEQYF. The CDR3 nucleotides are TGTGCCTGGAGTGTTTCGCAAAGCGGGAGAGTGGTTATCTACGAGCAGTACTTC.

The V and J genes are TRBV30 and TRBJ1-3; D not resolved. V dropped 4 bases and J dropped 4 bases, with 11 bases sitting between them. Per the germline V gene, CDR1 is GTSNPN and CDR2 is SVGIG (reference sequence). CDR3 length: 13 amino acids. Here the CDR3 reads CAWNRVSGNTIYF. CDR3 sequence (DNA): TGTGCCTGGAATAGGGTCTCAGGAAACACCATATATTTT.

V gene TRBV2 combines with J gene TRBJ1-5; no firm D call. Trimming shortened V by 2 bases and J by 16 bases, and 12 bases separated the two germline ends. CDR3 size: 11 residues. Germline V gene lookup returns CDR1 SNHLY and CDR2 FYNNEI. The DNA of the CDR3 is TGTGCCAGCAGTGAAAGTCCTCCCGTACATTTT. This codes for CASSESPPVHF.

This sequence joins TRBV18 and TRBJ2-1; either TRBD1 or TRBD2 may supply D (6 bases each). The germline V gene has CDR1 KGHSH and CDR2 LQKENI. V lost 0 bases to trimming and J lost 1 base, with 13 bases between them. CDR3 length: 17 residues. The CDR3 spells CASSPPEGGRSYNEQFF. In DNA, the CDR3 is TGTGCCAGCTCACCACCGGAGGGGGGAAGGTCCTACAATGAGCAGTTCTTC.

Only a few counts were recorded for this clone. The chain links TRBV4-3 to TRBJ2-1; 15 nucleotides agree with TRBD2. The CDR3 spans 16 residues. The V segment lost 5 bases and the J segment 3 bases; nucleotides outside the gene matches: 2. Germline lookup yields CDR1 LGHNA and CDR2 YSLEER. CDR3 sequence: CASSTGLAGGYNEQFF. The CDR3, as DNA: TGCGCCAGCAGCACGGGACTAGCGGGGGGCTACAATGAGCAGTTCTTC.

V gene TRBV5-4 combines with J gene TRBJ1-6, with D unresolved. This CDR3 is 15 amino acids long. V lost 4 bases to trimming and J lost 5 bases, with 13 bases between them. Germline V lookup: CDR1 SGHNT, CDR2 YYREEE (reference sequence). The CDR3 DNA reads as TGTGCCAGCAGCGAATACGGAGGGAATAATTCACCCCTCCACTTT. It encodes CASSEYGGNNSPLHF. Using reference TRBV5-4 and TRBJ1-6 for the parts outside the CDR3, the full variable domain is ETGVTQSPTHLIKTRGQQVTLRCSSQSGHNTVSWYQQALGQGPQFIFQYYREEENGRGNFPPRFSGLQFPNYSSELNVNALELDDSALYLCASSEYGGNNSPLHFGNGTRLTVT.